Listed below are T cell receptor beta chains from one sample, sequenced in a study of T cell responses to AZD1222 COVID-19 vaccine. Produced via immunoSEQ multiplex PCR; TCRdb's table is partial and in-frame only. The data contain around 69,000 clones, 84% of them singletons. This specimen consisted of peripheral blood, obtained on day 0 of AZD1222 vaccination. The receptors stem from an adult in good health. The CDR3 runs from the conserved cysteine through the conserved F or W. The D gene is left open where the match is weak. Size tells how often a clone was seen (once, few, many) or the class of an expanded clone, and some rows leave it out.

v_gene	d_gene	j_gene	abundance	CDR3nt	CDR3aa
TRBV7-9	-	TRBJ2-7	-	TGTGCCAGCAGCCTCACGGCGGTCGGGGAGCAGTACTTC	CASSLTAVGEQYF
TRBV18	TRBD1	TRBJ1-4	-	TGTGCCAGCTCACCGACAGGGGTAGGGGAAAAACTGTTTTTT	CASSPTGVGEKLFF
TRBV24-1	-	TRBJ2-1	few	TGTGCCACCAGTGATGTGCACAACAATGAGCAGTTCTTC	CATSDVHNNEQFF
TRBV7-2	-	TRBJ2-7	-	TGTGCCAGCACCCGGGCGGGACGAAGCTACGAGCAGTACTTC	CASTRAGRSYEQYF
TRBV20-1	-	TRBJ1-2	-	TGCAGTGCTAGAGGGGATCATGGCTACACCTTC	CSARGDHGYTF
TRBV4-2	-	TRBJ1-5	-	TGTGCCAGCAGCCAAGTCCCAGGGGAGGGCAATCAGCCCCAGCATTTT	CASSQVPGEGNQPQHF
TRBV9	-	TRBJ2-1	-	TGTGCCAGCAGTGAATGGGGGGAGAGCCTCAATGAGCAGTTCTTC	CASSEWGESLNEQFF
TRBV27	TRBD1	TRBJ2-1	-	TGTGCCAGCAGTTTTTTCGGGATGTTCCGGGACAGGGGCGACAATGAGCAGTTCTTC	CASSFFGMFRDRGDNEQFF
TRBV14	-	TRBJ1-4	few	TGTGCCAGCAGCCAATTATTTTCGGGAGGCGACGAAAAACTGTTTTTT	CASSQLFSGGDEKLFF
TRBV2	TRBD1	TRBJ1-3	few	TGTGCCAGCAGTCCCGCCGGGACAGGGGTTGGAAACACCATATATTTT	CASSPAGTGVGNTIYF
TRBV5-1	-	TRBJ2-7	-	TGCGCCAGCAGCTTGGTGGTAGATAACTACGAGCAGTACTTC	CASSLVVDNYEQYF
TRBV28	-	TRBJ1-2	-	TGTGCCAGCAGCATGAGTAACTATGGCTACACCTTC	CASSMSNYGYTF
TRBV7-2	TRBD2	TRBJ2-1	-	TGTGCCAGCAGCTCCTGGACTAGCGGGGGCTTTTCCTACAATGAGCAGTTCTTC	CASSSWTSGGFSYNEQFF
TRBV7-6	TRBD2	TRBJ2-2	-	TGTGCCAGCAGCGCACAGGGGACTAGCGGGGGGCTCGCGAACACCGGGGAGCTGTTTTTT	CASSAQGTSGGLANTGELFF
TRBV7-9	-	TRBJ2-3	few	TGTGCCAGCAGCCGGGGCCCAGCTTCCACAGATACGCAGTATTTT	CASSRGPASTDTQYF
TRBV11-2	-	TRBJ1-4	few	TGTGCCAGCAGCTGGGGACCCTTCGAAAAACTGTTTTTT	CASSWGPFEKLFF
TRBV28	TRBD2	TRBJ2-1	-	TGTGCCAGCACCTTTGGGACTAGGACCTACAATGAGCAGTTCTTC	CASTFGTRTYNEQFF
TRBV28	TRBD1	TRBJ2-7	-	TGTGCCAGCAGTTTTTGGGCGCTGGACAGGGGGCCGGGTGAGCAGTACTTC	CASSFWALDRGPGEQYF
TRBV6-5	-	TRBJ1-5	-	TGTGCCAGCAGTTACTCCGGGGTCACGGATCAGCCCCAGCATTTT	CASSYSGVTDQPQHF
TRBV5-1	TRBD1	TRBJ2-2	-	TGCGCCAGCAGCTTACGGACAGGGGACACCGGGGAGCTGTTTTTT	CASSLRTGDTGELFF
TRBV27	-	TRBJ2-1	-	TGTGCCAGCAGTTTAAGCTCCTACAATGAGCAGTTCTTC	CASSLSSYNEQFF
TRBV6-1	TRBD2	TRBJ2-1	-	TGTGCCAGCAGTGAAGGTAGTGGGCTAGCGGGGAAGTGGTGGAAGGTCTACAATGAGCAGTTCTTC	CASSEGSGLAGKWWKVYNEQFF
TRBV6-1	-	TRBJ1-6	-	TGTGCCAGCAGTGAAGCGGGGGACGGACTTAATTCACCCCTCCACTTT	CASSEAGDGLNSPLHF
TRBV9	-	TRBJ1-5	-	TGTGCCAGCAGCGCGGGACGGAATAGCAATCAGCCCCAGCATTTT	CASSAGRNSNQPQHF
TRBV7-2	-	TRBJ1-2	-	TGTGCCAGCAGCTTCGGGGTCAACTATGGCTACACCTTC	CASSFGVNYGYTF
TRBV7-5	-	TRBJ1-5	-	TGTGCCAGAAGCGGCGGGACAGGGTACCAGCCCCAGCATTTT	CARSGGTGYQPQHF
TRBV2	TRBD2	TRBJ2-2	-	TGTGCCAGCAGGGAACTAGCGGGGAACACCGGGGAGCTGTTTTTT	CASRELAGNTGELFF
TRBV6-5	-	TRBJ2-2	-	TGTGCCAGCAGTTTTGAGGACGGCACCGGGGAGCTGTTTTTT	CASSFEDGTGELFF
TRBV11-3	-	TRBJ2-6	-	TGTGCCAGCAGCTTAGGTGGCAACTCTGGGGCCAACGTCCTGACTTTC	CASSLGGNSGANVLTF
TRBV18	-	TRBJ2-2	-	TGTGCCACAAGGGAGGCTTCGAACACCGGGGAGCTGTTTTTT	CATREASNTGELFF
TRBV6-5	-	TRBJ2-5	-	TGTGCCAGTGGGGGGGCAGACCAAGAGACCCAGTACTTC	CASGGADQETQYF
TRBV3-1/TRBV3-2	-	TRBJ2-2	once	TGTGCCAGCAGCCCCGCCGGACAAACAGGGCCGGAGCTGTTTTTT	CASSPAGQTGPELFF
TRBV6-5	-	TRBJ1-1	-	TGTGCCAGCATCCCACCAGGACAGTTGAACACTGAAGCTTTCTTT	CASIPPGQLNTEAFF
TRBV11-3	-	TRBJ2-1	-	TGTGCCAGCAGCCCTAGGGCCATCTACAATGAGCAGTTCTTC	CASSPRAIYNEQFF